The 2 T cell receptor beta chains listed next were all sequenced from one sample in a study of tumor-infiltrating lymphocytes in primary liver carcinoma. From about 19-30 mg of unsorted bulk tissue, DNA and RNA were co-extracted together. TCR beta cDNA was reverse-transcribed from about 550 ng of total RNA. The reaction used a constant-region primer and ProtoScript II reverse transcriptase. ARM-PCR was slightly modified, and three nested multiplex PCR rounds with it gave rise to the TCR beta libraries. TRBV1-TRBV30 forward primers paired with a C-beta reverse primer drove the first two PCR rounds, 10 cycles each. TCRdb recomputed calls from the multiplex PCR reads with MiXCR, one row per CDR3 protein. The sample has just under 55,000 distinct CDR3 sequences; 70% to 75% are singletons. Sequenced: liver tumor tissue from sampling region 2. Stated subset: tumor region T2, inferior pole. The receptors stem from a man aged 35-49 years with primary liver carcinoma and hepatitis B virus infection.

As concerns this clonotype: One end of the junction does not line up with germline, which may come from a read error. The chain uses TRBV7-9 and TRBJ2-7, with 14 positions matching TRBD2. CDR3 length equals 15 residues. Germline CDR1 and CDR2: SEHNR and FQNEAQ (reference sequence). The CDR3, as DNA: TGTGCCAGCAGCTTAGGAGGGACTAGCGGGAGCGAGCAGTGCTTC. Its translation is CASSLGGTSGSEQCF.

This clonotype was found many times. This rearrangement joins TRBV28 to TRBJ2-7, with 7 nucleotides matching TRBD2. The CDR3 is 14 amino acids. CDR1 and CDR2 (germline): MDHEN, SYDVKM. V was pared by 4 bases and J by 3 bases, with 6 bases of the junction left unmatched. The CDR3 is CASSSSSSGYEQYF. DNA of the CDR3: TGTGCCAGCAGTTCCTCCTCTAGCGGCTACGAGCAGTACTTC.